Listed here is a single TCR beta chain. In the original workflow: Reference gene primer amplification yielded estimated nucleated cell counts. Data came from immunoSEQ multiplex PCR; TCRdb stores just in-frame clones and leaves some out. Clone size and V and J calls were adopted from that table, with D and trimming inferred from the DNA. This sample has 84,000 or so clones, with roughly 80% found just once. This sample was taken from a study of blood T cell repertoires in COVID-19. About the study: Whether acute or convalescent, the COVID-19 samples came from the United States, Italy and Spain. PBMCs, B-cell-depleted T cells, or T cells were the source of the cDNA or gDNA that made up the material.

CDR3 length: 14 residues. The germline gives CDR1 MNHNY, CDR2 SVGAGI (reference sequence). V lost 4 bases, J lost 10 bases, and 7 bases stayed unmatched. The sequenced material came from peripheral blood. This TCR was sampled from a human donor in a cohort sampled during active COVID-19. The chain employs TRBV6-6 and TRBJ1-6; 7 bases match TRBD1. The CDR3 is CASSWAGGLSPLHF. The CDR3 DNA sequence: TGTGCCAGCAGTTGGGCAGGGGGGTTATCACCCCTCCACTTT.